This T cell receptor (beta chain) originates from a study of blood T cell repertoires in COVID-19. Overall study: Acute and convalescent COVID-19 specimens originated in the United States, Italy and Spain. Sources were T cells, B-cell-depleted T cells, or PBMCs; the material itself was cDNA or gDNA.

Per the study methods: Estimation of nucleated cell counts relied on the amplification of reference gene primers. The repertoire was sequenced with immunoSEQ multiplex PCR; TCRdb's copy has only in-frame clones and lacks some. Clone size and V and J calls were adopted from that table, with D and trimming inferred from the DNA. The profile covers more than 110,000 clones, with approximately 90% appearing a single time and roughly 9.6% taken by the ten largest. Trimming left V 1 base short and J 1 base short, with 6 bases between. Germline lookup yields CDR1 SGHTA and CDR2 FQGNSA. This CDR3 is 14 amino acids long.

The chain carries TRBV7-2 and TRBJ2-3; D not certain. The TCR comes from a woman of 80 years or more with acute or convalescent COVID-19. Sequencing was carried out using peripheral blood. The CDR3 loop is CASSLGPGTDTQYF. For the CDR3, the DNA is TGTGCCAGCAGCTTAGGCCCGGGCACAGATACGCAGTATTTT.